The table lists the clone carrying this T cell receptor (beta chain) with many counts. This sample is part of a study of T cell repertoires in cytomegalovirus infection. Overall study context: Matching HLA type and CMV infection were both indicated by public TCR beta signatures.

TCRdb reanalysed the reads using MiXCR and keeps one entry per CDR3 protein. The data contain approximately 400,000 distinct CDR3 sequences, about a third of them singletons. Per the germline V gene, CDR1 is SGHTA and CDR2 is FQGNSA. The CDR3 length is 14 residues. V gave up 5 bases and J gave up 7 bases, with 15 bases separating them. This receptor was identified in a human donor in good health (CMV status not recorded). Some clones in this sample may be carry-over from other donors' samples. The rearrangement uses TRBV7-2 and TRBJ2-4; a possible D gene is TRBD1 (6 bases). Sequenced input: PBMCs. The CDR3 spells CASSGVTGWNIQYF. The CDR3 DNA follows: TGTGCCAGCAGCGGCGTAACAGGGTGGAACATTCAGTACTTC. The complete variable domain, with remaining parts taken from reference TRBV7-2 and TRBJ2-4, reads GAGVSQSPSNKVTEKGKDVELRCDPISGHTALYWYRQSLGQGLEFLIYFQGNSAPDKSGLPSDRFSAERTGGSVSTLTIQRTQQEDSAVYLCASSGVTGWNIQYFGAGTRLSVL.